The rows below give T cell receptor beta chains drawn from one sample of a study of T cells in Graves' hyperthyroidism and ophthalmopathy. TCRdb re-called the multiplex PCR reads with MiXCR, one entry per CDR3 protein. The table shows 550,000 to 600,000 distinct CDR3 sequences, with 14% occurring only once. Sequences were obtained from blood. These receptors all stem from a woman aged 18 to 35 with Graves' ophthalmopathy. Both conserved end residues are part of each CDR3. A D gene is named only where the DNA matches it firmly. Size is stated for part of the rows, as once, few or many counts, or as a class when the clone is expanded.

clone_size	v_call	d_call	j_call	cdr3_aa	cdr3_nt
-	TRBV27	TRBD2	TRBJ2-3	CASSLTSGYSTDTQYF	TGTGCCAGCAGTTTAACTAGCGGGTATAGCACAGATACGCAGTATTTT
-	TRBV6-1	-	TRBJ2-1	CASSALGARGGEQFF	TGTGCCAGCAGCGCACTAGGGGCCCGAGGGGGTGAGCAGTTCTTC
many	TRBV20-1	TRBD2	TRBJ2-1	CSAGGTSGSNEQFF	TGCAGTGCTGGTGGGACTAGCGGGAGCAATGAGCAGTTCTTC
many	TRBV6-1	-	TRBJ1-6	CASSESGVGNSPLHF	TGTGCCAGCAGTGAATCAGGGGTTGGCAATTCACCCCTCCACTTT
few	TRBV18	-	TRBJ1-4	CASSPPGMATNEKLFF	TGTGCCAGCTCACCGCCAGGGATGGCGACTAATGAAAAACTGTTTTTT
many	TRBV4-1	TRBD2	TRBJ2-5	CASSREGMEETQYF	TGCGCCAGCAGCCGGGAGGGAATGGAAGAGACCCAGTACTTC
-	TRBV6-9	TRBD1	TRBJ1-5	CASSYAGQVSNQPQHF	TGTGCCAGCAGTTACGCCGGACAGGTTAGCAATCAGCCCCAGCATTTT
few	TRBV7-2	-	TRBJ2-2	CASSPSRGTGELFF	TGTGCCAGCAGCCCTAGCAGGGGAACCGGGGAGCTGTTTTTT
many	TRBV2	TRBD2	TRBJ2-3	CASSASLAGEDTQYF	TGTGCCAGCAGTGCCTCTCTAGCGGGGGAGGATACGCAGTATTTT
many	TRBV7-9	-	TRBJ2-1	CASSFSPLSYNEQFF	TGTGCCAGCAGCTTTTCTCCTCTCTCCTACAATGAGCAGTTCTTC
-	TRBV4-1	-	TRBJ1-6	CASSQSGFSYNSPLHF	TGCGCCAGCAGCCAATCGGGATTCTCCTATAATTCACCCCTCCACTTT
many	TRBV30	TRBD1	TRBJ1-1	CAWSVLQGAATEAFF	TGTGCCTGGAGTGTACTTCAGGGGGCGGCCACTGAAGCTTTCTTT
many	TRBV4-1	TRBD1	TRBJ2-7	CASNPSGTGSYEQYF	TGCGCCAGCAATCCCTCGGGGACAGGGTCCTACGAGCAGTACTTC
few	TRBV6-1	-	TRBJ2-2	CASIGTRLGNTGELFF	TGTGCCTCCATAGGGACGCGACTAGGAAACACCGGGGAGCTGTTTTTT
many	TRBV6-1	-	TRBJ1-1	CATASGFNTEAFF	TGTGCCACGGCAAGCGGGTTCAACACTGAAGCTTTCTTT
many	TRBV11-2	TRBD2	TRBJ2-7	CASSLGSGARYEQYF	TGTGCCAGCAGCTTAGGTAGCGGGGCCCGCTACGAGCAGTACTTC
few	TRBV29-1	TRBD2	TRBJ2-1	CSGTSGNEQFF	TGCAGCGGGACTAGCGGCAATGAGCAGTTCTTC
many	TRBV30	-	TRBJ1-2	CAWSGWTVRGDRYGYTF	TGTGCCTGGAGTGGTTGGACAGTTAGGGGGGATCGCTATGGCTACACCTTC
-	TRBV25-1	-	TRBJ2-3	CASSEFGGSKYTDTQYF	TGTGCCAGCAGTGAATTTGGAGGGAGTAAATACACAGATACGCAGTATTTT
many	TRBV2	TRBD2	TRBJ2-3	CASRGAGGADTQYF	TGTGCCAGCAGGGGTGCGGGAGGGGCAGATACGCAGTATTTT
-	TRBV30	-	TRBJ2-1	CAWRSARGYSSYNEQFF	TGTGCCTGGAGATCGGCTAGGGGATACAGCTCCTACAATGAGCAGTTCTTC
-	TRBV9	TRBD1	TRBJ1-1	CASSVDWYSQGVDTEAFF	TGTGCCAGCAGCGTAGATTGGTACAGCCAGGGGGTTGACACTGAAGCTTTCTTT
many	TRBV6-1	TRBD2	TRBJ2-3	CASRIRRGLAGSTDTQYF	TGTGCCAGCAGAATCCGCCGGGGACTAGCGGGGTCCACAGATACGCAGTATTTT
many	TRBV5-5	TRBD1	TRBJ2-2	CASSPDRGSNTGELFF	TGTGCCAGCAGCCCGGACAGGGGATCGAACACCGGGGAGCTGTTTTTT
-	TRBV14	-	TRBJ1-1	CASSQDDGDLNTEAFF	TGTGCCAGCAGCCAAGATGACGGGGACTTGAACACTGAAGCTTTCTTT
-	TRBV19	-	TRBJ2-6	CASNQQGYGANVLTF	TGTGCCAGTAACCAACAGGGTTATGGGGCCAACGTCCTGACTTTC
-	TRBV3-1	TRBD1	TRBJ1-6	CASSKAQGEDSPLHF	TGTGCCAGCTCAAAAGCACAGGGGGAGGATTCACCCCTCCACTTT
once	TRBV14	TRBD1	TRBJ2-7	CASSRTGGRGAGGSYEQYF	TGTGCCAGCAGCCGGACAGGGGGCCGTGGTGCGGGAGGCTCCTACGAGCAGTACTTC
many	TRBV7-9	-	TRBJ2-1	CASSLGPSEEQFF	TGTGCCAGCAGCCTAGGTCCCAGCGAAGAGCAGTTCTTC
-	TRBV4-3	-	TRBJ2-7	CASSQERRDSYEQYF	TGCGCCAGCAGCCAAGAAAGGAGGGATTCCTACGAGCAGTACTTC
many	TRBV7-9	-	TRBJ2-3	CASSGGRDTQYF	TGTGCCAGCAGCGGGGGTAGGGATACGCAGTATTTT
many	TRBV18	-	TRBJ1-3	CASSPRATDTIYF	TGTGCCAGCTCACCACGGGCCACAGACACCATATATTTT
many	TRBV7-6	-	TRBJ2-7	CASSLEGGTDSYEQYF	TGTGCCAGCAGCTTAGAAGGGGGGACGGACTCCTACGAGCAGTACTTC
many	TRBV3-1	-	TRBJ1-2	CASSQEGTAPGYTF	TGTGCCAGCAGCCAAGAAGGGACGGCCCCGGGCTACACCTTC
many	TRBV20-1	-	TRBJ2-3	CSARKASSTPSTDTQYF	TGCAGTGCTAGAAAAGCGTCCAGCACTCCGAGCACAGATACGCAGTATTTT